The TCR beta chain under discussion was sequenced for a study of Ad26.COV2.S vaccination and SARS-CoV-2 variants. V lost 5 bases and J lost 1; bases outside the gene matches: 7. In germline, CDR1 is MDHEN, CDR2 SYDVKM. This CDR3 spans 16 amino acids. Treatment described: over 15 received Ad26.COV2.S at low or high dose, single or two shots; roughly 5 received placebo; per-sample allocation not given. Specimen acquisition occurred on day 63 following the initial vaccine or placebo injection. Libraries were prepared by immunoSEQ multiplex PCR; TCRdb keeps only in-frame clonotypes and omits some of them. The sample has some 480,000 clones; roughly 89% are singletons.

The chain joins TRBV28 to TRBJ2-3; 9 bases agree with TRBD1. The TCR comes from a person aged 18-60 years who received the Ad26.COV2.S COVID-19 vaccine or a placebo. The sample consisted of peripheral blood, taken in a trial of Ad26.COV2.S vaccine versus placebo. CDR3 sequence (DNA): TGTGCCAGCAGTCCGCTTCGACAGGGGGGCACAGATACGCAGTATTTT. It codes for CASSPLRQGGTDTQYF.